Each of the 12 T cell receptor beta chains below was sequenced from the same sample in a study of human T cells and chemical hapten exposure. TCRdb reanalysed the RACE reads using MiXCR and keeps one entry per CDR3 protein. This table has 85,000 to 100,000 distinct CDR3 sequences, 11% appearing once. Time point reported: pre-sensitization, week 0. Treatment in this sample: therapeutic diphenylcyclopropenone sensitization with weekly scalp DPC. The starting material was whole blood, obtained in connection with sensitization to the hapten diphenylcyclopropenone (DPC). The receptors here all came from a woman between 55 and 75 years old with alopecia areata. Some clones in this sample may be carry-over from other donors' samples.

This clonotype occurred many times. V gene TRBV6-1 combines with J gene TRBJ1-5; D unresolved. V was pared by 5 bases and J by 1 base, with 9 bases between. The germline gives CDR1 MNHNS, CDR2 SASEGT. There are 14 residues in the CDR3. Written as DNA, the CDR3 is TGTGCCAGCAGTTGGCAGTGGAGCAATCAGCCCCAGCATTTT. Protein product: CASSWQWSNQPQHF.

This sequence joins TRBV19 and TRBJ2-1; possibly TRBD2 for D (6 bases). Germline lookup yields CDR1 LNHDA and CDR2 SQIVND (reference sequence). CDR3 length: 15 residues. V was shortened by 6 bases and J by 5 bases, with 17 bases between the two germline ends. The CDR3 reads CASSAHAGYNNEQFF. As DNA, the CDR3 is TGTGCCAGTAGCGCTCACGCGGGGTACAACAATGAGCAGTTCTTC.

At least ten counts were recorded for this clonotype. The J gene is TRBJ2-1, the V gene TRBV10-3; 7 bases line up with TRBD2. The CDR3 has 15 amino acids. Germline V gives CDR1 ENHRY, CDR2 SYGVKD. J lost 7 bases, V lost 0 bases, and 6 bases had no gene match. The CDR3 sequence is CAISESKGGWNEQFF. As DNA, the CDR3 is TGTGCCATCAGTGAGTCCAAGGGAGGGTGGAATGAGCAGTTCTTC.

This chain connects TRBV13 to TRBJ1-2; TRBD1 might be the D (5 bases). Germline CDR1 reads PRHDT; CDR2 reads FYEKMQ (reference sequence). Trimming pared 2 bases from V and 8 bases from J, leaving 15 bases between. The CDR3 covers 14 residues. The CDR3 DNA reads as TGTGCCAGCAGCTTATGGAGGACACCGGAAGGCTACACCTTC. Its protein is CASSLWRTPEGYTF.

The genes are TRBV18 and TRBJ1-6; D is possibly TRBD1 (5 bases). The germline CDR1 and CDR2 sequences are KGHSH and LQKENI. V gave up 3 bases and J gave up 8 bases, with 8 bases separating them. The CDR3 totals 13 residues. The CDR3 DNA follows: TGTGCCAGCTCACCTGTACAGGATTCACCCCTCCACTTT. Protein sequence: CASSPVQDSPLHF.

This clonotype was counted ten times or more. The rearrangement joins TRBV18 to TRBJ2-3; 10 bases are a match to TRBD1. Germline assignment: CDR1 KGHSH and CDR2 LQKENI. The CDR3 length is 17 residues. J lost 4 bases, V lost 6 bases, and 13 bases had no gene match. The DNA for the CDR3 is TGTGCCAGCTCCCGACAGGGGGCGGCTACAGGGGCAGATACGCAGTATTTT. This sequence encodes CASSRQGAATGADTQYF. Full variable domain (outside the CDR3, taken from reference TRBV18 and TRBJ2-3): NAGVMQNPRHLVRRRGQEARLRCSPMKGHSHVYWYRQLPEEGLKFMVYLQKENIIDESGMPKERFSAEFPKEGPSILRIQQVVRGDSAAYFCASSRQGAATGADTQYFGPGTRLTVL.

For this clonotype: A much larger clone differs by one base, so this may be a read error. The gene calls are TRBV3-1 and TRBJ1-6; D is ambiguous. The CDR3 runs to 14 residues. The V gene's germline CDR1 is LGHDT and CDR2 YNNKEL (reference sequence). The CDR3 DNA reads TGTGCCGGCAGCCAAGCGTCAGGAGGTTCACCCCTCCACTTT. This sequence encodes CAGSQASGGSPLHF.

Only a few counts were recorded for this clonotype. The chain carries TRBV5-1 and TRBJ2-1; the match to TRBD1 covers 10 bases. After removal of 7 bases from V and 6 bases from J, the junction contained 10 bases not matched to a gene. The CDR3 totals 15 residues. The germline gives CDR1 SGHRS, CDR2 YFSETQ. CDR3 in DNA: TGCGCCAGCGGGGCCGGGACAGGGGTTTTCAATGAGCAGTTCTTC. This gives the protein CASGAGTGVFNEQFF. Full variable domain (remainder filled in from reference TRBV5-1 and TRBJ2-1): KAGVTQTPRYLIKTRGQQVTLSCSPISGHRSVSWYQQTPGQGLQFLFEYFSETQRNKGNFPGRFSGRQFSNSRSEMNVSTLELGDSALYLCASGAGTGVFNEQFFGPGTRLTVL.

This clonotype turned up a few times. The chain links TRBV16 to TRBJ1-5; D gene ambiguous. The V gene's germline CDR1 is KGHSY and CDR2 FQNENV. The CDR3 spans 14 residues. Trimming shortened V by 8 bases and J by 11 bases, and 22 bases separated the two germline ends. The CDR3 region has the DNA TGTGCCAGCCAAAATAGTAGAGGTTTTTCGGCCCAGCATTTT. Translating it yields CASQNSRGFSAQHF.

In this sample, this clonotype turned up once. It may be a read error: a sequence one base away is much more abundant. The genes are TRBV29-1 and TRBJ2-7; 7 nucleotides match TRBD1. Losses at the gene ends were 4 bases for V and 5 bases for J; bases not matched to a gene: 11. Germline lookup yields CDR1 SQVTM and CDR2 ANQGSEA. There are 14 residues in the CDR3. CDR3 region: CSVVSPGGSNEQYF. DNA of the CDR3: TGCAGCGTTGTCTCCCCAGGGGGATCGAACGAGCAGTACTTC.

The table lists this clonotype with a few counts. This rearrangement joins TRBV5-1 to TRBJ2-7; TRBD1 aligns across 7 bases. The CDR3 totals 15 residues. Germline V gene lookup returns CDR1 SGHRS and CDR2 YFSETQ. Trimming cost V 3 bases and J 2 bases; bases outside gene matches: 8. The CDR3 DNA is TGCGCCAGCAGCTCCCCTCCGGGACAGCCCTACGAGCAGTACTTC. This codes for CASSSPPGQPYEQYF.

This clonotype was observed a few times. DNA for the CDR3: TGTGCCAGCAGTTACTCCGACAAGCCCCTTAATGAAAAACTGTTTTTT. Translation: CASSYSDKPLNEKLFF. The chain couples TRBV6-5 to TRBJ1-4, with D hard to call. The CDR3 is 16 residues long. Germline CDR1 reads MNHEY; CDR2 reads SVGAGI. With 0 bases removed from V and 4 bases from J, the gap between germline ends came to 12 bases.